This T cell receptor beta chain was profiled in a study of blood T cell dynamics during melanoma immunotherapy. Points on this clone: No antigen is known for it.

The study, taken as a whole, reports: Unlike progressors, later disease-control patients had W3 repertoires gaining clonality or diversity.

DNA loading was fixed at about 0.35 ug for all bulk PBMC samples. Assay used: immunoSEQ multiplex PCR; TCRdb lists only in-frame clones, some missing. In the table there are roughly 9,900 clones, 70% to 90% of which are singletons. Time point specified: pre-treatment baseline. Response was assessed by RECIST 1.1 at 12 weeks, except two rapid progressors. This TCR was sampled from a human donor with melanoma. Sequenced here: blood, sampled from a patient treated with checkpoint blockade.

This CDR3 reads CASSQGGTQYF. In DNA, the CDR3 is TGCGCCAGCAGCCAAGGTGGGACCCAGTACTTC. The chain carries TRBV4-1 and TRBJ2-7; D unresolved. The end of the DNA is better explained by TRBJ2-5, so the J call may be wrong. Germline CDR1 MGHRA, CDR2 YSYEKL. CDR3 size: 11 residues.